This TCR beta chain was documented in a study of T cells after yellow fever vaccination. Study-wide points: Nearly all vaccine-responding clonotypes were undetectable in sorted memory subsets on day 0.

There are many counts of this clonotype. TCRdb processed the 5' RACE reads anew with MiXCR; each CDR3 protein has one entry. The sample lists 50,000 to 75,000 distinct CDR3 sequences, about 5% occurring once. V gave up 3 bases and J gave up 2 bases, with 15 bases separating them. The length of the CDR3 is 16 residues. Germline lookup yields CDR1 LNHNV and CDR2 YYDKDF (reference sequence). The gene calls are TRBV15 and TRBJ2-3; TRBD1 is a possible D gene (6 bases). The receptor was derived from a man aged 18 to 29 who received the YFV17D yellow fever vaccine. Material: PBMCs, either bulk or a sorted T-cell subset (CD4+, CD8+, memory, or dextramer-sorted; not recorded which), obtained on the day of the yellow fever booster vaccination. For the CDR3, the DNA is TGTGCCACCAGCAGGGCCCCGACAGGATCCACAGATACGCAGTATTTT. Encoded protein: CATSRAPTGSTDTQYF.